This entry concerns a single TCR beta chain. Its antigen is not known. The sample is drawn from a study of beta chain features in type 1 diabetes. Regarding the study as a whole: More deletions and fewer insertions at VDJ junctions were found in patients with type 1 diabetes. Shorter TCRB CDR3s, moderately but significantly so, marked every one of the four CD4+ subsets in Type 1 diabetes patients.

Reverse transcribing all isolated RNA meant expressed TCRB transcripts were sequenced. Sequencing was performed with immunoSEQ multiplex PCR; in TCRdb, only in-frame clones are kept and a portion is missing. The sample holds around 150,000 clones; roughly 59% are singletons and the top ten take approximately 0.09%. The CDR3 length is 13 residues. In germline, CDR1 is LGHNA, CDR2 YSLEER. V was pared by 0 bases and J by 7 bases, with 6 bases between. It was via CD45RO/CCR7/CD25/CD127/CD95/CD27 that CD4+ naive, central memory, regulatory and stem cell-like memory cells were sorted. V usage is TRBV4-3 and J usage is TRBJ2-2; D is ambiguous. This sequence originates from a man between 25 and 39 years old with type 1 diabetes. The sequencing input was naive CD4+ T cells from blood. CDR3 protein: CASSQEVGGELFF. The CDR3 region has the DNA TGCGCCAGCAGCCAAGAGGTTGGCGGGGAGCTGTTTTTT.